This is a list of T cell receptor beta chains from one sample in a study of persistence of HIV-infected CD4 T cells. Antigen specificity for these receptors is unknown. Assay used: immunoSEQ multiplex PCR; TCRdb lists only in-frame clones, some missing. The table records approximately 34,000 clones, roughly four fifths of them present only once. Source: CD4+ T cells sorted from PBMCs after roughly 17-hour stimulation, taken from a patient who received antiretroviral therapy. The source of these receptors is an adult woman with HIV who was CMV-seropositive. The conserved cysteine and the conserved F or W are not part of the CDR3 here. A D gene is named only where the DNA matches it firmly.

TRBJ2-2,16,TRBD2,TRBV6-2/TRBV6-3,ASSYSMQTTSFTGELF
TRBJ2-7,12,.,TRBV27,ASSEYREGYEQY
TRBJ2-7,12,.,TRBV6-6,ASSRAQGPYEQY
TRBJ1-1,10,.,TRBV12-3/TRBV12-4,ASSFGARVAF
TRBJ2-1,11,.,TRBV7-3,ASTLDQGGEQF
TRBJ1-1,11,.,TRBV2,ASSAKANTEAF
TRBJ2-1,14,TRBD2,TRBV5-1,ASTQGAGGPYNEQF
TRBJ2-7,11,.,TRBV6-1,ASSEAEVLGQY
TRBJ1-5,17,.,TRBV6-4,ASSDSKGRGGESNQPQH
TRBJ2-1,13,.,TRBV5-1,ASSLNGNSYNEQF
TRBJ2-3,12,.,TRBV28,ASSSQGGTDTQY
TRBJ2-3,11,TRBD1,TRBV12-3/TRBV12-4,ASRGGGADTQY
TRBJ2-7,12,.,TRBV5-1,ASSFGQPTYEQY
TRBJ2-1,10,.,TRBV2,ASSDYYNEQF
TRBJ2-7,13,TRBD1,TRBV11-3,ASSSGTGPSYEQY
TRBJ2-2,13,.,TRBV12-5,ASGLWGRGTGELF
TRBJ1-4,13,.,TRBV7-9,ASSLGLGRGEKLF
TRBJ1-1,11,TRBD1,TRBV7-3,ASRYRGGTEAF
TRBJ2-7,14,.,TRBV5-1,ASSLAPSSGLDEQY
TRBJ2-7,12,.,TRBV6-5,ASTPSDSTYEQY
TRBJ1-1,14,.,TRBV7-9,ASSLTPDGKNTEAF
TRBJ1-1,12,.,TRBV6-2/TRBV6-3,ASSYPLRVAEAF
TRBJ1-1,12,.,TRBV14,ASSQWQGGTEAF
TRBJ2-1,13,TRBD1,TRBV5-8,ASSYRQGAWNEQF
TRBJ1-1,11,.,TRBV10-3,AISVRPNTEAF
TRBJ1-1,12,.,TRBV5-1,ASSPRTGNTEAF
TRBJ2-2,12,TRBD1,TRBV19,ASSEQGVAGELF